These T cell receptor beta chains were read from a single sample in a study of T-cell memory formation after mild COVID-19. One entry per CDR3 protein, called by TCRdb with MiXCR from the 5' RACE reads. The sample records hundreds of thousands of distinct CDR3 sequences, 25% to 30% being singletons. Sample: PBMCs or a T cell subset sorted from them (not recorded which). These receptors were obtained from an adult woman who had mild COVID-19 (a few samples of this study predate the infection). Cell type and time point are not known. The CDR3 runs from the conserved cysteine through the conserved F or W. Fields, in order: J gene, V gene, CDR3 length, D gene, clone size, CDR3 DNA, CDR3 protein. The D gene is left open where the match is weak. Size is stated for part of the rows, as once, few or many counts, or as a class when the clone is expanded.

j_gene: TRBJ1-2; v_gene: TRBV20-1; len: 14; d_gene: TRBD1; abundance: -; CDR3nt: TGCAGTGCTAGAGGGACAGGAGCCCTGTATGGCTACACCTTC; CDR3aa: CSARGTGALYGYTF
j_gene: TRBJ2-6; v_gene: TRBV6-6; len: 19; d_gene: -; abundance: few; CDR3nt: TGTGCCAGCAGTTACTACCAAGACCAGGGCAGGGGGGACTCCAACGTCCTGACTTTC; CDR3aa: CASSYYQDQGRGDSNVLTF
j_gene: TRBJ2-1; v_gene: TRBV5-1; len: 12; d_gene: -; abundance: many; CDR3nt: TGCGCCAGCAGCCCTTGGGGCAATGAGCAGTTCTTC; CDR3aa: CASSPWGNEQFF
j_gene: TRBJ1-4; v_gene: TRBV6-6; len: 14; d_gene: TRBD1; abundance: -; CDR3nt: TGTGCCAGCAGCCCGGGACAGGTTAATGAAAAACTGTTTTTT; CDR3aa: CASSPGQVNEKLFF
j_gene: TRBJ2-3; v_gene: TRBV20-1; len: 14; d_gene: -; abundance: few; CDR3nt: TGCAGTGCTCGCCGGGACCCAGCGTCGAGTACGCAGTATTTT; CDR3aa: CSARRDPASSTQYF
j_gene: TRBJ2-7; v_gene: TRBV19; len: 14; d_gene: TRBD2; abundance: few; CDR3nt: TGTGCCAGTAGTATAGTAGCGGGAGGGGCCGAGCAGTACTTC; CDR3aa: CASSIVAGGAEQYF
j_gene: TRBJ2-7; v_gene: TRBV5-1; len: 13; d_gene: TRBD1; abundance: -; CDR3nt: TGCGCCAGCGCCGGGACAGCAACCTACGAGCAGTACTTC; CDR3aa: CASAGTATYEQYF
j_gene: TRBJ2-7; v_gene: TRBV12-3/TRBV12-4; len: 14; d_gene: -; abundance: -; CDR3nt: TGTGCCAGCAGCCCCCCCTCGGGAGTGTACGAGCAGTACTTC; CDR3aa: CASSPPSGVYEQYF
j_gene: TRBJ2-1; v_gene: TRBV24-1; len: 15; d_gene: -; abundance: -; CDR3nt: TGTGCCACCAGTGATTTTTTGTCTCAGTACAATGAGCAGTTCTTC; CDR3aa: CATSDFLSQYNEQFF
j_gene: TRBJ2-7; v_gene: TRBV5-1; len: 15; d_gene: -; abundance: few; CDR3nt: TGCGCCAGCAGCCTGGGTGAGCAGCAATACTACGAGCAGTACTTC; CDR3aa: CASSLGEQQYYEQYF
j_gene: TRBJ2-2; v_gene: TRBV24-1; len: 14; d_gene: -; abundance: few; CDR3nt: TGTGCCTCCCGGGCAGGGACGAACACCGGGGAGCTGTTTTTT; CDR3aa: CASRAGTNTGELFF
j_gene: TRBJ1-2; v_gene: TRBV12-3/TRBV12-4; len: 10; d_gene: -; abundance: -; CDR3nt: TGTGCCAGCAGTCCCCATTTCTACACCTTC; CDR3aa: CASSPHFYTF
j_gene: TRBJ2-5; v_gene: TRBV10-3; len: 13; d_gene: -; abundance: -; CDR3nt: TGTGCCATCAGTTGGGCGGGTCAAGAGACCCAGTACTTC; CDR3aa: CAISWAGQETQYF
j_gene: TRBJ2-7; v_gene: TRBV7-9; len: 15; d_gene: -; abundance: -; CDR3nt: TGTGCCAGCAGCTCCACAAGCCCTTCTGGAGGCGAGCAGTACTTC; CDR3aa: CASSSTSPSGGEQYF
j_gene: TRBJ2-1; v_gene: TRBV9; len: 15; d_gene: -; abundance: many; CDR3nt: TGTGCCAGCAGCGGGAGGGGACGCGGCACCAATGAGCAGTTCTTC; CDR3aa: CASSGRGRGTNEQFF
j_gene: TRBJ2-1; v_gene: TRBV5-1; len: 16; d_gene: TRBD2; abundance: few; CDR3nt: TGCGCCAGCAGCTTGGGGACTAGCGGGGGGGCCTGGGAGCAGTTCTTC; CDR3aa: CASSLGTSGGAWEQFF
j_gene: TRBJ2-7; v_gene: TRBV24-1; len: 16; d_gene: -; abundance: -; CDR3nt: TGTGCCACCAGTGATTTGTGGCAGGGGCCCTGTCGCGAGCAGTACTTC; CDR3aa: CATSDLWQGPCREQYF
j_gene: TRBJ2-2; v_gene: TRBV7-9; len: 15; d_gene: -; abundance: -; CDR3nt: TGTGCCAGCAGCCCCTTAGCCGTGCGGACCGGGGAGCTGTTTTTT; CDR3aa: CASSPLAVRTGELFF
j_gene: TRBJ1-1; v_gene: TRBV20-1; len: 16; d_gene: -; abundance: few; CDR3nt: TGCAGTGCTAGAGATCCGGGGCTCGTGGCGAACACTGAAGCTTTCTTT; CDR3aa: CSARDPGLVANTEAFF
j_gene: TRBJ2-2; v_gene: TRBV7-2; len: 14; d_gene: TRBD2; abundance: many; CDR3nt: TGTGCCAGCCGGGAGGGCGGTAACACCGGGGAGCTGTTTTTT; CDR3aa: CASREGGNTGELFF
j_gene: TRBJ2-3; v_gene: TRBV7-2; len: 13; d_gene: -; abundance: many; CDR3nt: TGTGCCAGCAGATCCTCTAGCACAGATACGCAGTATTTT; CDR3aa: CASRSSSTDTQYF
j_gene: TRBJ2-3; v_gene: TRBV5-5; len: 16; d_gene: -; abundance: few; CDR3nt: TGTGCCAGCAGCTTGGTGCCGCCCTCAAGCACAGATACGCAGTATTTT; CDR3aa: CASSLVPPSSTDTQYF
j_gene: TRBJ2-3; v_gene: TRBV4-3; len: 18; d_gene: -; abundance: few; CDR3nt: TGCGCCAGCAGCCAAGATAGGCGAAGGACCCGCTTCACAGATACGCAGTATTTT; CDR3aa: CASSQDRRRTRFTDTQYF
j_gene: TRBJ2-1; v_gene: TRBV29-1; len: 17; d_gene: TRBD2; abundance: few; CDR3nt: TGCAGCGTTGAAGATTTCTGGAAGCGGGGGGCTAACAATGAGCAGTTCTTC; CDR3aa: CSVEDFWKRGANNEQFF
j_gene: TRBJ2-7; v_gene: TRBV5-6; len: 16; d_gene: -; abundance: -; CDR3nt: TGTGCCAGCAGCGGGAAAAGGGCCGTGCTATCCTACGAGCAGTACTTC; CDR3aa: CASSGKRAVLSYEQYF
j_gene: TRBJ2-5; v_gene: TRBV27; len: 14; d_gene: TRBD2; abundance: few; CDR3nt: TGTGCCAGCAGTATTAGCGGGAGGGGGGAGACCCAGTACTTC; CDR3aa: CASSISGRGETQYF